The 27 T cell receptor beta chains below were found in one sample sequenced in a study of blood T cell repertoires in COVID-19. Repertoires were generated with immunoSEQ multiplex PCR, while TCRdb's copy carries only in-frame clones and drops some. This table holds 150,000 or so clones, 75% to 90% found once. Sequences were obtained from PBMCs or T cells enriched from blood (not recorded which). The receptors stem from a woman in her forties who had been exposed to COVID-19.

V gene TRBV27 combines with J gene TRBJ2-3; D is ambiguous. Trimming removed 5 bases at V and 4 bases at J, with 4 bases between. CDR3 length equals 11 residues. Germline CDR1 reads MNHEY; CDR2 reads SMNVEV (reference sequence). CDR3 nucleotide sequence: TGTGCCAGCAGTCTCGCAGATACGCAGTATTTT. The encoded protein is CASSLADTQYF.

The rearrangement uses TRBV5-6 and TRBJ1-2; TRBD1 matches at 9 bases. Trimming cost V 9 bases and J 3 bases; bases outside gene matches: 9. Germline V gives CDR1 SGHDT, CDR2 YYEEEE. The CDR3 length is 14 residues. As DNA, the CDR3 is TGTGCCACCCGACCACAGGGGGCGGACTATGGCTACACCTTC. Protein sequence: CATRPQGADYGYTF. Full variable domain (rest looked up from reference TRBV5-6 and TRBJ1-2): DAGVTQSPTHLIKTRGQQVTLRCSPKSGHDTVSWYQQALGQGPQFIFQYYEEEERQRGNFPDRFSGHQFPNYSSELNVNALLLGDSALYLCATRPQGADYGYTFGSGTRLTVV.

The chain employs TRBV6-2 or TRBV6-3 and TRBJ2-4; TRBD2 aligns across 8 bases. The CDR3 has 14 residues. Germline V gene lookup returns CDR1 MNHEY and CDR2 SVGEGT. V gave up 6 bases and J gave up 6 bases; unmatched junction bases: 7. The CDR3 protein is CASSPGGDGNIQYF. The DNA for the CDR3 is TGTGCCAGCAGCCCGGGGGGGGACGGAAACATTCAGTACTTC.

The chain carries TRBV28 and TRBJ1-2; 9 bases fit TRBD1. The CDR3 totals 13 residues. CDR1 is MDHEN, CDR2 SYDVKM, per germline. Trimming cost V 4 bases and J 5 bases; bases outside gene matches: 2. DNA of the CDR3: TGTGCCAGCAGTTCGGGACAGGGTTATGGCTACACCTTC. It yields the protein CASSSGQGYGYTF.

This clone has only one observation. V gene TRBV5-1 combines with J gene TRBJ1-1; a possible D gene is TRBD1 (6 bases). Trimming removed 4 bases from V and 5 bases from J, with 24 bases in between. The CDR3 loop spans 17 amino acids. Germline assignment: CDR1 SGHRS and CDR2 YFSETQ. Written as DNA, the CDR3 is TGCGCCAGCAGCCTGGAGGGGCGGGGGGCGGCGGGGACTGAAGCTTTCTTT. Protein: CASSLEGRGAAGTEAFF.

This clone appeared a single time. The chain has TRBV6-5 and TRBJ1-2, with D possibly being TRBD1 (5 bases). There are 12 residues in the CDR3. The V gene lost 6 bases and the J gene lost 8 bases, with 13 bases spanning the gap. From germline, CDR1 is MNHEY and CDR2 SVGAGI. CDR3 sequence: CASRRGLSGYTF. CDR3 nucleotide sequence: TGTGCCAGCAGGCGGGGGTTATCAGGCTACACCTTC.

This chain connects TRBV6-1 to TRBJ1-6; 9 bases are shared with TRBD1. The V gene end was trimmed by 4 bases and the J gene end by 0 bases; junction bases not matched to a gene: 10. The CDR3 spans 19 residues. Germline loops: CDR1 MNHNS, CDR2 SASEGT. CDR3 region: CASSASGTGTSSYNSPLHF. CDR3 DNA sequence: TGTGCCAGCAGTGCCTCCGGGACAGGGACGAGCTCCTATAATTCACCCCTCCACTTT.

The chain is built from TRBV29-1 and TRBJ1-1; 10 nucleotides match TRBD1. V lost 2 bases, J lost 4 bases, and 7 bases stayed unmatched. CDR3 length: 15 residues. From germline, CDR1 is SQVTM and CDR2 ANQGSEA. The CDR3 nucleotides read TGCAGCGTTGAACCCGACAGGGGGCGGGTCACTGAAGCTTTCTTT. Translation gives CSVEPDRGRVTEAFF.

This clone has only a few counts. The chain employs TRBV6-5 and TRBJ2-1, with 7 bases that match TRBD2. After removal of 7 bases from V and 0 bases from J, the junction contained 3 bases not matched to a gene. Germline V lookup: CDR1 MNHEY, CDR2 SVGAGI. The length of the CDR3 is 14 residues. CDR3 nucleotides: TGTGCCAGCAATATAGCGGGCTCCTACAATGAGCAGTTCTTC. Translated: CASNIAGSYNEQFF.

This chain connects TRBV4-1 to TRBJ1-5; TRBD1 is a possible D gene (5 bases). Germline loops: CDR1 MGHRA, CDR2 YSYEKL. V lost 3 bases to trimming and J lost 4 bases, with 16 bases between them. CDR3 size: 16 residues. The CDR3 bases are TGCGCCAGCAGCCACTACGGGGGAGGCGGGAATCAGCCCCAGCATTTT. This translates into CASSHYGGGGNQPQHF.

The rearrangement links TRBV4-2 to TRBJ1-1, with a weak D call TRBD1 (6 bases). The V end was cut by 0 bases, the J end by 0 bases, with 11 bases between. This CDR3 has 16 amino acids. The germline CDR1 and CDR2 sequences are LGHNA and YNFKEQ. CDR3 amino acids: CASSQDGNRVNTEAFF. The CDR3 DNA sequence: TGTGCCAGCAGCCAAGACGGGAACAGGGTGAACACTGAAGCTTTCTTT.

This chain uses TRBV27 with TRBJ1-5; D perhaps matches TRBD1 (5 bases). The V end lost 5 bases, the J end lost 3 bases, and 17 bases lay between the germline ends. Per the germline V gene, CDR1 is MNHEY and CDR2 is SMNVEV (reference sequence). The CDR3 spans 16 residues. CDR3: CASSPSPPGFNQPQHF. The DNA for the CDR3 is TGTGCCAGCAGTCCCTCCCCCCCAGGGTTCAATCAGCCCCAGCATTTT.

CDR3 amino acids: CASSLSRERTEAFF. In DNA form, the CDR3 reads TGTGCCAGCAGTTTATCCCGGGAGCGGACTGAAGCTTTCTTT. V gene TRBV27 combines with J gene TRBJ1-1; D remains ambiguous. The V and J ends lost 0 bases and 5 bases respectively, with 10 bases between them. The length of the CDR3 is 14 residues. In germline, CDR1 is MNHEY, CDR2 SMNVEV (reference sequence).

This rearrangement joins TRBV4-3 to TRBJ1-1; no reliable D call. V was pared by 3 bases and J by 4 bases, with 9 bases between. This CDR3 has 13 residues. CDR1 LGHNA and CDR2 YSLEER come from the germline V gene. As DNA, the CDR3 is TGCGCCAGCAGCCAGAGTTATGGCACTGAAGCTTTCTTT. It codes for CASSQSYGTEAFF.

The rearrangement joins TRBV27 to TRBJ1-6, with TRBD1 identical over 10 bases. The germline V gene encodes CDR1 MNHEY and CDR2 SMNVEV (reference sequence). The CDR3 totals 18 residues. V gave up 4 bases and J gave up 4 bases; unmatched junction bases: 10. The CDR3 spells CASSSGMGQGIYNSPLHF. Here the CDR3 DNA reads TGTGCCAGCAGTTCGGGAATGGGACAGGGGATTTATAATTCACCCCTCCACTTT.

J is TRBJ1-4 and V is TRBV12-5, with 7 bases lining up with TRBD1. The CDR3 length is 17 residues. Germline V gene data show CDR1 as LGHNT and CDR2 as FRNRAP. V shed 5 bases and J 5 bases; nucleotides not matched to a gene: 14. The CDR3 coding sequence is TGTGCTAGTGGTACCTCTACCTGGGACAGTGACAATGAAAAACTGTTTTTT. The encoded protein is CASGTSTWDSDNEKLFF.

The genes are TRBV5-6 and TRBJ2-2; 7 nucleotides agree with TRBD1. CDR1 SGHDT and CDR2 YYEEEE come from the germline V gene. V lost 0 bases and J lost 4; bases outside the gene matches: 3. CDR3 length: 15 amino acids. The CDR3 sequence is CASSLVAGGTGELFF. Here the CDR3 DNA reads TGTGCCAGCAGCTTGGTGGCAGGGGGCACCGGGGAGCTGTTTTTT.

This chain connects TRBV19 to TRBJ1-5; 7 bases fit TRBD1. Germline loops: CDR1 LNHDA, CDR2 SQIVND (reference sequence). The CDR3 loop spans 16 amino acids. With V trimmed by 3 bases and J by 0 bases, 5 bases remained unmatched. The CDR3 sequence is CASSIAGGYSNQPQHF. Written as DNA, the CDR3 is TGTGCCAGTAGTATCGCAGGGGGTTATAGCAATCAGCCCCAGCATTTT.

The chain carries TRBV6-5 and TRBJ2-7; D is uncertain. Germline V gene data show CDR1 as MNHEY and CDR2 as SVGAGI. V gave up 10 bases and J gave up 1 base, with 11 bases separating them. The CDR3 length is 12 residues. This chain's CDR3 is CATDMKSYEQYF. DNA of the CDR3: TGTGCCACCGACATGAAATCCTACGAGCAGTACTTC.

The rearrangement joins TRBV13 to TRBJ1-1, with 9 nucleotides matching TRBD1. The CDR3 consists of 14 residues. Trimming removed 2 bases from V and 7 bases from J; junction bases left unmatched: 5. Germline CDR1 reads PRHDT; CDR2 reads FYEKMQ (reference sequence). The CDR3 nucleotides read TGTGCCAGCAGCTTAATGGACAGGGGCCTTGAAGCTTTCTTT. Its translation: CASSLMDRGLEAFF.

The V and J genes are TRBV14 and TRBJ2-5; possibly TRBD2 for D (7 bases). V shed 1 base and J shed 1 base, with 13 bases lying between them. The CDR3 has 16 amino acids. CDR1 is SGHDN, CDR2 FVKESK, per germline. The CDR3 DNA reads TGTGCCAGCAGCCAAGTGTGGGCGGGGGCCCAAGAGACCCAGTACTTC. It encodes CASSQVWAGAQETQYF. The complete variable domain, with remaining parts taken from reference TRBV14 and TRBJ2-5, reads EAGVTQFPSHSVIEKGQTVTLRCDPISGHDNLYWYRRVMGKEIKFLLHFVKESKQDESGMPNNRFLAERTGGTYSTLKVQPAELEDSGVYFCASSQVWAGAQETQYFGPGTRLLVL.

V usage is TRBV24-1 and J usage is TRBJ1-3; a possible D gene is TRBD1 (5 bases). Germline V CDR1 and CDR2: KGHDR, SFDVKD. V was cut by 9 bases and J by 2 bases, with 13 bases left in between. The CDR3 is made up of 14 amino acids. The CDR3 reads CATGQGGAGNTIYF. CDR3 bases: TGTGCCACCGGCCAGGGAGGAGCTGGAAACACCATATATTTT.

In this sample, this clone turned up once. The CDR3 protein is CASSSLAGAEQYF. The DNA of the CDR3 is TGTGCCAGCAGCTCACTAGCGGGAGCCGAGCAGTACTTC. The chain combines TRBV7-2 with TRBJ2-7; 11 bases match TRBD2. Germline V gene sequence: CDR1 SGHTA, CDR2 FQGNSA. After removal of 4 bases from V and 6 bases from J, the junction contained 2 bases not matched to a gene. The CDR3 contains 13 residues.

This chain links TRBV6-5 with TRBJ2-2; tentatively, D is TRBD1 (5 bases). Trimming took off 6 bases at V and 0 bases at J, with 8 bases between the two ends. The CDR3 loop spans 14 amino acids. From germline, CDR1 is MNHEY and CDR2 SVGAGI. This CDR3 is CASRQVTNTGELFF. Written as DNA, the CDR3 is TGTGCCAGCAGACAGGTGACGAACACCGGGGAGCTGTTTTTT.

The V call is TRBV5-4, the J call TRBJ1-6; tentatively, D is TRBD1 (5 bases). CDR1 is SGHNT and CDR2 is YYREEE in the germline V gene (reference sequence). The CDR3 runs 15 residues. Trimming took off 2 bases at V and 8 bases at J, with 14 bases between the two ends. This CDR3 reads CASSFIDSLDSPLHF. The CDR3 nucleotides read TGTGCCAGCAGCTTTATCGACAGTTTAGATTCACCCCTCCACTTT.

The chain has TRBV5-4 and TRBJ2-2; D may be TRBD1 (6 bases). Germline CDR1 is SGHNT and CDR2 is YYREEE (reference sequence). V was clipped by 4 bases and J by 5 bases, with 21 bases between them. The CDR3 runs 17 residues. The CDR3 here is CASSPQGVRGVTGELFF. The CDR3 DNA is TGTGCCAGCAGCCCACAGGGAGTTCGGGGTGTTACCGGGGAGCTGTTTTTT.

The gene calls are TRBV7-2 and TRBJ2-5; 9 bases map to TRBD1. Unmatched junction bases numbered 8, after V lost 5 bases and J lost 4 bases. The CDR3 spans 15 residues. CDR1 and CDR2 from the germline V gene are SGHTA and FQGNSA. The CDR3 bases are TGTGCCAGCAGCAAACAGGGGGCGCGAGGAGAGACCCAGTACTTC. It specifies CASSKQGARGETQYF.